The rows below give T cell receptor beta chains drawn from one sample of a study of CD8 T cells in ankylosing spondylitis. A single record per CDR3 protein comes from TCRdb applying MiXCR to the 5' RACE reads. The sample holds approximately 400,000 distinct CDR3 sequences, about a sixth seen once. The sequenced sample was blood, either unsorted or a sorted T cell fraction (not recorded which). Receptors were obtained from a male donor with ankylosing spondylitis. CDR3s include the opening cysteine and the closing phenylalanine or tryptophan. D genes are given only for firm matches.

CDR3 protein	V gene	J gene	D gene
CASSLGGTGGGYTF	TRBV7-2	TRBJ1-2	TRBD1
CASSQVGPSRWVNEQFF	TRBV4-1	TRBJ2-1	NA
CASSLTRGNQETQYF	TRBV12-3/TRBV12-4	TRBJ2-5	NA
CSAERGQSIQYF	TRBV29-1	TRBJ2-4	TRBD1
CASTNRLAGSYEQYF	TRBV12-3/TRBV12-4	TRBJ2-7	NA
CASSFEVIQFF	TRBV7-8	TRBJ2-1	NA
CAISESWGYTF	TRBV10-3	TRBJ1-2	NA
CASGDRITGELFF	TRBV12-3/TRBV12-4	TRBJ2-2	TRBD1
CASSSYWGVPYNEQFF	TRBV6-1	TRBJ2-1	NA
CASSPDRAGRQFF	TRBV10-2	TRBJ2-1	TRBD1
CASSTLQGSLFF	TRBV12-3/TRBV12-4	TRBJ1-4	NA
CASSQDRRVAQYF	TRBV14	TRBJ2-5	NA
CSAPKSQGAQKNEQFF	TRBV20-1	TRBJ2-1	TRBD1
CASSIKVVGDTQYF	TRBV5-5	TRBJ2-3	NA
CASRGLAGGLLAKNIQYF	TRBV27	TRBJ2-4	TRBD2
CASSLPDGNYGYTF	TRBV5-1	TRBJ1-2	NA
CAWSVLMGRGSYEQYF	TRBV30	TRBJ2-7	NA
CSARMTSGGYNEQFF	TRBV20-1	TRBJ2-1	TRBD2
CASSFSGGVADTQYF	TRBV12-3/TRBV12-4	TRBJ2-3	TRBD2
CSATPQNHQETQYF	TRBV20-1	TRBJ2-5	NA
CASSYRPEEAYEQYF	TRBV7-9	TRBJ2-7	NA
CASSLDQMYEQYF	TRBV7-2	TRBJ2-7	NA
CSARAPGPSSSGNTIYF	TRBV20-1	TRBJ1-3	NA
CASSPTGFTEAFF	TRBV3-1	TRBJ1-1	TRBD1
CSSRRGGSYNEQFF	TRBV29-1	TRBJ2-1	NA
CASSVGARNQPQHF	TRBV5-6	TRBJ1-5	NA
CASSLRTGGLYGYTF	TRBV7-8	TRBJ1-2	NA